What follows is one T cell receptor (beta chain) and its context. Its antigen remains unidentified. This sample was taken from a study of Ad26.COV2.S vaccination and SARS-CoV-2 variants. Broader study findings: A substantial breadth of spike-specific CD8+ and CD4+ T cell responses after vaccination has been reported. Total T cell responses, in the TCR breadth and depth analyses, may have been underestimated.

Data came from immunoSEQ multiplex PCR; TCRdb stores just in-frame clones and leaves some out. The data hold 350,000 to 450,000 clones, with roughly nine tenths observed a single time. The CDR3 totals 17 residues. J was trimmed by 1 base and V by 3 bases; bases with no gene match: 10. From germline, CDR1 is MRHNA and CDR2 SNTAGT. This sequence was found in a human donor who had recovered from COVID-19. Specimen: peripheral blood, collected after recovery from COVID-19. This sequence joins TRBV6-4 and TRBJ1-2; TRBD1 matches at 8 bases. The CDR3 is CASSELRTGPFNYGYTF. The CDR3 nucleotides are TGTGCCAGCAGTGAACTGAGGACAGGGCCCTTTAACTATGGCTACACCTTC.